This TCR beta chain was sequenced during a study of T cells in Graves' hyperthyroidism and ophthalmopathy. Overall study findings and caveats: A 13 V-J signature model discriminated ophthalmopathy versus stable hyperthyroidism.

Among ophthalmopathy patients, the Clinical Activity Score reached at least 3, the NOSPECS grade reached at least 4, and duration remained under 3 months. Clinical symptoms, serum thyroxine and TRAb, thyroid ultrasound and orbital computed tomography were used for the diagnoses. As to this clonotype: The antigen is unknown.

Germline loops: CDR1 GTSNPN, CDR2 SVGIG (reference sequence). V shed 0 bases and J shed 7 bases, with 18 bases lying between them. The CDR3 spans 15 residues. Researchers took RNA transcripts and amplified the TCR beta CDR3 regions from them. Researchers ran a first-round RT-PCR on the TCR CDR3 using the HTBI primer set. TCRdb called the multiplex PCR reads again in MiXCR, with one record for every CDR3 protein. The profile covers about 480,000 distinct CDR3 sequences, with roughly 23% appearing a single time and around 50% taken by the ten largest. Material for sequencing was blood. The chain uses TRBV30 and TRBJ1-2; D ambiguous. This clonotype originated in a woman in her 70s with Graves' ophthalmopathy. The CDR3 spells CAWSVLRVAFSGYTF. Here the CDR3 DNA reads TGTGCCTGGAGTGTACTTAGGGTCGCGTTTAGTGGCTACACCTTC.